This T cell receptor (beta chain) was captured in a study of early T cells in non-severe SARS-CoV-2 infection. On the study more broadly: Alpha and beta chains were unpaired, from unsorted whole-blood bulk RNA. Study results and caveats: Matches to VDJdb favored anti-spike CD8 responses and missed private and CD4 specificities.

This clonotype has only a few counts. No antigen is known for it. Looked up from germline, CDR1 is MNHEY and CDR2 is SMNVEV (reference sequence). V shed 3 bases, J shed 3 bases, and the junction held 12 bases outside the gene matches. The CDR3 has 18 amino acids. Tagging with unique molecular identifiers was applied to individual cDNA molecules. TCRdb re-derived calls from the 5' RACE reads in MiXCR, one entry per CDR3 protein. The repertoire holds 120,000 or so distinct CDR3 sequences, with roughly 12% as singletons. The sequence was collected from an adult who was a healthcare worker with PCR-confirmed SARS-CoV-2 infection or an uninfected control (not recorded which). Sequenced here: whole blood, sampled at baseline. The chain is built from TRBV27 and TRBJ2-3, with 10 bases that match TRBD2. For the CDR3, the DNA is TGTGCCAGCAGTTTCCCCGCCCCCCTAGCGGGAGAAACAGATACGCAGTATTTT. The encoded protein is CASSFPAPLAGETDTQYF.